The following is a T cell receptor beta chain sequence with its context. Its antigen is unidentified. Only in-frame clones appear in the TCRdb table, and some are missing; sequencing was by immunoSEQ multiplex PCR. The data contain about 2.4 million clones, roughly nine tenths of them seen just once; the ten biggest clones take up over 0.12%. The sample belongs to a study of shared clonotypes between healthy human individuals. General observations from the study: Among the subsets, naive ones generally showed larger estimated richness than memory ones. With a handful of donors compared, roughly 5% of naive CD4 clonotypes were shared.

V lost 4 bases and J lost 8, with 14 bases in between. Germline-derived CDR1 and CDR2 are MDHEN and SYDVKM. The CDR3 is made up of 14 amino acids. The sample was naive CD4+ T cells sorted from blood. The subset is: CD45RA+ positively selected. The sequence came from a man aged 18-30 years in good health. V and J are TRBV28 and TRBJ1-4; no reliable D call. The CDR3 sequence is CASSSPEFREKLFF. CDR3 DNA: TGTGCCAGCAGTTCCCCGGAGTTTAGGGAAAAACTGTTTTTT. Looking up the rest from reference TRBV28 and TRBJ1-4 gives the full variable domain: DVKVTQSSRYLVKRTGEKVFLECVQDMDHENMFWYRQDPGLGLRLIYFSYDVKMKEKGDIPEGYSVSREKKERFSLILESASTNQTSMYLCASSSPEFREKLFFGSGTQLSVL.